This T cell receptor beta chain appears in the sequencing data of a study of early T cells in non-severe SARS-CoV-2 infection. Study details: Unsorted whole-blood RNA was sequenced in bulk, leaving chains unpaired.

The V segment lost 0 bases and the J segment 5 bases; nucleotides outside the gene matches: 12. Germline CDR1 and CDR2: SGHRS and YFSETQ. The CDR3 covers 18 residues. Overall study results and limits: Reliance on VDJdb matching favored anti-spike CD8 responses; private and CD4 specificities were missed.

Individual cDNA molecules received unique molecular identifiers. MiXCR was run by TCRdb on the 5' RACE reads, yielding one entry per CDR3 protein. This table holds 75,000 to 100,000 distinct CDR3 sequences, approximately 17% found once. This clonotype was detected many times. Its antigen remains unknown. The receptor's source is an adult who was a healthcare worker with PCR-confirmed SARS-CoV-2 infection or an uninfected control (not recorded which). V and J are TRBV5-1 and TRBJ2-7; 12 nucleotides agree with TRBD2. Sequenced input: whole blood. CDR3 sequence (DNA): TGCGCCAGCAGCTTGGCTCTACTAGCGGGGGGCCGTTCGGACGAGCAGTACTTC. This gives the protein CASSLALLAGGRSDEQYF.